This note documents a single TCR beta chain sequence. V was shortened by 5 bases and J by 0 bases, with 11 bases between the two germline ends. Germline V CDR1 and CDR2: SEHNR, FQNEAQ (reference sequence). The CDR3 loop spans 15 amino acids. The sample is drawn from a study of blood T cell repertoires in COVID-19. Study-level information: Acute and convalescent COVID-19 samples came from the United States, Italy and Spain. T cells, B-cell-depleted T cells, or PBMCs provided the cDNA or gDNA that served as material.

As processed by the authors: Using reference gene primer amplification, nucleated cell counts were estimated. The table came from immunoSEQ multiplex PCR; TCRdb's copy has only in-frame clones and leaves some out. V and J calls and clone size are copied from that table; D and trimming were computed from the DNA. The sample yields 100,000 to 150,000 clones, 85% to 90% seen once. Sequencing was done on a sample of peripheral blood. The genes are TRBV7-9 and TRBJ2-1; tentatively, D is TRBD2 (5 bases). The clonotype comes from a man in his 70s with active COVID-19. DNA for the CDR3: TGTGCCAGCAGCAAACGGACTGGCTCCTACAATGAGCAGTTCTTC. Residues: CASSKRTGSYNEQFF.